Presented here are 19 T cell receptor beta chains from one specimen sequenced in a study of T cells in Graves' hyperthyroidism and ophthalmopathy. The investigators amplified TCR beta CDR3 regions from RNA transcripts. The HTBI primer set drove a first-round RT-PCR of the TCR CDR3. TCRdb itself ran the multiplex PCR reads through MiXCR, one entry per CDR3 protein. The sample lists about 210,000 distinct CDR3 sequences; under 20% were seen once. Sequenced material: blood. Receptor source: a man aged 50 to 59 with Graves' hyperthyroidism.

This clonotype appeared many times. J is TRBJ1-2 and V is TRBV29-1, with 10 bases lining up with TRBD1. From germline, CDR1 is SQVTM and CDR2 ANQGSEA. Trimming took 5 bases from V and 7 from J; bases not matched to a gene: 4. The CDR3 has 12 residues. This chain's CDR3 is CSVSDRGPGYTF. The CDR3 bases are TGCAGCGTTTCCGACAGGGGGCCTGGCTACACCTTC.

The DNA for the CDR3 is TGTGCCAGCAGTGAAGTTACTAGCGGGAGGGTGGACGAGCAGTACTTC. It yields the protein CASSEVTSGRVDEQYF. The chain uses TRBV6-1 and TRBJ2-7, with 13 bases fitting TRBD2. The germline V gene has CDR1 MNHNS and CDR2 SASEGT. The CDR3 is 16 amino acids. V shed 1 base, J shed 5 bases, and the junction held 5 bases outside the gene matches.

This clonotype was detected only a few times. A much bigger clone sits one base away, suggesting this may be a read error. The chain has TRBV5-1 and TRBJ2-7; 7 nucleotides match TRBD1. Looked up from germline, CDR1 is SGHRS and CDR2 is YFSETQ. The V gene end was trimmed by 4 bases and the J gene end by 2 bases; junction bases not matched to a gene: 6. CDR3 length: 14 amino acids. The CDR3 is CASSQLTGPYEQYF. CDR3 DNA: TGCGCCAGCAGCCAACTGACAGGGCCCTACGAGCAGTACTTC.

This clonotype was counted a few times. The chain is built from TRBV4-3 and TRBJ2-1, with TRBD2 matching over 12 bases. Germline V gene lookup returns CDR1 LGHNA and CDR2 YSLEER. V lost 3 bases to trimming and J lost 7 bases; unmatched junction nucleotides: 7. The CDR3 has 16 amino acids. CDR3 protein: CASSQGTGTSGNEQFF. The CDR3 DNA reads TGCGCCAGCAGCCAGGGGACCGGGACTAGCGGGAATGAGCAGTTCTTC.

The V call is TRBV5-5, the J call TRBJ2-7; possible D gene TRBD1, 6 bases. Germline V gives CDR1 SGHKS, CDR2 YYEKEE (reference sequence). With 4 bases removed from V and 7 bases from J, the gap between germline ends came to 24 bases. The CDR3 consists of 16 residues. The CDR3 coding sequence is TGTGCCAGCAGCCTCAACCGGGACACCGTCCTCGGGGAGCAGTACTTC. Its protein is CASSLNRDTVLGEQYF.

This clonotype was seen ten or more times. The chain is built from TRBV18 and TRBJ2-1; 8 bases align to TRBD1. The CDR3 sequence is 17 residues long. Trimming took 3 bases from V and 2 from J; bases not matched to a gene: 9. Germline CDR1 and CDR2: KGHSH and LQKENI. The CDR3 DNA reads TGTGCCAGCTCACCCGAATCCCGACAGGGGACCTACAATGAGCAGTTCTTC. This codes for CASSPESRQGTYNEQFF.

This clonotype came up many times. The chain employs TRBV6-1 and TRBJ2-1, with a possible D match to TRBD2 (5 bases). The CDR3 has 16 amino acids. In germline, CDR1 is MNHNS, CDR2 SASEGT. V lost 4 bases, J lost 4 bases, and 17 bases lay in between. The CDR3: CASSGLRGRVYNEQFF. The CDR3 DNA is TGTGCCAGCAGTGGCCTGAGAGGGCGAGTATACAATGAGCAGTTCTTC.

This clonotype was observed a few times. The chain employs TRBV5-1 and TRBJ1-6; TRBD1 might be the D (6 bases). The CDR3 consists of 16 residues. Germline values: CDR1 SGHRS, CDR2 YFSETQ. V dropped 0 bases and J dropped 9 bases, with 16 bases sitting between them. CDR3 residues: CASSLDARGRSSPLHF. In DNA, the CDR3 is TGCGCCAGCAGCTTGGATGCTCGGGGGCGAAGTTCACCCCTCCACTTT.

This chain links TRBV6-5 with TRBJ1-1, with no clear D. CDR1 and CDR2 from the germline V gene are MNHEY and SVGAGI. This CDR3 comprises 17 residues. The V end lost 3 bases, the J end lost 0 bases, and 17 bases lay between the germline ends. Written as DNA, the CDR3 is TGTGCCAGCAGTTATCAACCGGGGTTTATTATGAACACTGAAGCTTTCTTT. This gives the protein CASSYQPGFIMNTEAFF.

The J gene is TRBJ1-5, the V gene TRBV19, with D unclear. CDR1 and CDR2 (germline): LNHDA, SQIVND (reference sequence). The V and J ends lost 2 bases and 0 bases respectively, with 8 bases between them. The CDR3 is made up of 15 amino acids. The chain's CDR3 is CASSIRAHSNQPQHF. The CDR3, as DNA: TGTGCCAGTAGTATAAGGGCCCATAGCAATCAGCCCCAGCATTTT.

The chain combines TRBV2 with TRBJ1-5; D gene ambiguous. Looked up from germline, CDR1 is SNHLY and CDR2 is FYNNEI. The CDR3 is 15 residues long. Trimming shortened V by 7 bases and J by 4 bases, and 17 bases separated the two germline ends. CDR3 nucleotides: TGTGCCAGCACCCCCTGGGGAGGGTTGAATCAGCCCCAGCATTTT. Amino acids: CASTPWGGLNQPQHF.

The chain combines TRBV4-1 with TRBJ2-3, with D maybe TRBD1 (5 bases). Germline values: CDR1 MGHRA, CDR2 YSYEKL. Trimming took off 1 base at V and 0 bases at J, with 17 bases between the two ends. The CDR3 runs to 18 residues. CDR3 sequence (DNA): TGCGCCAGCAGCCAAGGTATAATCACAGGATCGAGCACAGATACGCAGTATTTT. Amino acid sequence: CASSQGIITGSSTDTQYF.

There are many counts of this clonotype. The rearrangement joins TRBV12-3 or TRBV12-4 to TRBJ2-7, with 9 bases aligning to TRBD1. The V segment lost 6 bases and the J segment 9 bases; nucleotides outside the gene matches: 12. The CDR3 spans 14 residues. Here the CDR3 DNA reads TGTGCCAGCAGACCCAGGACAGGGGAAAGGGTGCAGTACTTC. The encoded protein is CASRPRTGERVQYF.

The V call is TRBV4-1, the J call TRBJ2-1; no firm D call. Germline assignment: CDR1 MGHRA and CDR2 YSYEKL. The CDR3 contains 15 residues. V lost 7 bases and J lost 4, with 17 bases in between. CDR3 sequence: CASMPLRGSYNEQFF. In DNA form, the CDR3 reads TGCGCCAGCATGCCGTTACGTGGGTCATACAATGAGCAGTTCTTC.

The CDR3 DNA follows: TGTGCCAGCAGTGAAGGTAGCGGGAACACCGGGGAGCTGTTTTTT. Its protein product is CASSEGSGNTGELFF. The V call is TRBV2, the J call TRBJ2-2; tentative D call: TRBD2 (6 bases). This CDR3 has 15 residues. V was trimmed by 1 base and J by 1 base, leaving 7 bases between them. The germline gives CDR1 SNHLY, CDR2 FYNNEI.

In this sample, this clonotype turned up many times. This rearrangement joins TRBV11-2 to TRBJ2-3; 9 bases map to TRBD2. V lost 10 bases and J lost 7; bases outside the gene matches: 18. Germline CDR1 and CDR2: SGHAT and FQNNGV. The CDR3 contains 16 residues. CDR3 loop: CATGWMREGRGNTQYF. The CDR3 nucleotides are TGTGCCACCGGATGGATGCGGGAGGGCCGGGGGAATACGCAGTATTTT.

In its sample, this clonotype was seen many times. The chain employs TRBV7-8 and TRBJ1-1; D remains unclear. The V gene lost 1 base and the J gene lost 0 bases, with 6 bases spanning the gap. Germline assignment: CDR1 SGHVS and CDR2 FQNEAQ. This CDR3 region has 14 residues. The CDR3 sequence is CASSLERLNTEAFF. Here the CDR3 DNA reads TGTGCCAGCAGCTTAGAGAGATTGAACACTGAAGCTTTCTTT.

Ten or more counts support this clonotype. The V and J genes are TRBV11-2 and TRBJ2-5; D may be TRBD2 (5 bases). V was trimmed by 5 bases and J by 2 bases, leaving 12 bases between them. The CDR3 is 14 amino acids. CDR1 SGHAT and CDR2 FQNNGV come from the germline V gene. The CDR3 protein is CASSPPTGQETQYF. The DNA for the CDR3 is TGTGCCAGCAGCCCACCGACGGGGCAAGAGACCCAGTACTTC.

This clonotype was found many times. The chain joins TRBV6-2 or TRBV6-3 to TRBJ2-7; 9 nucleotides line up with TRBD2. The V gene end was trimmed by 6 bases and the J gene end by 1 base; junction bases not matched to a gene: 10. Looked up from germline, CDR1 is MNHEY and CDR2 is SVGEGT. This CDR3 comprises 16 residues. CDR3 nucleotide sequence: TGTGCCAGCAGATCTTGGTTAGCGGGGGAATCCTACGAGCAGTACTTC. It codes for CASRSWLAGESYEQYF.